These 22 T cell receptor beta chains came from one sample sequenced in a study of T cells in Graves' hyperthyroidism and ophthalmopathy. Amplification of TCR beta CDR3 regions was performed using RNA transcripts as template. The HTBI primer set was used in a first-round RT-PCR of the TCR CDR3. TCRdb recomputed calls from the multiplex PCR reads with MiXCR, one row per CDR3 protein. The data show 400,000 or so distinct CDR3 sequences, more than 14% seen once. Source material: blood. Receptors originate from a woman between 25 and 40 years old with Graves' ophthalmopathy.

Regarding this clonotype: Given a much more abundant clone one base away, this may be a read error. The chain links TRBV27 to TRBJ2-1; possibly TRBD2 for D (6 bases). Germline CDR1 is MNHEY and CDR2 is SMNVEV (reference sequence). There are 15 residues in the CDR3. Trimming pared 8 bases from V and 8 bases from J, leaving 22 bases between. Written as DNA, the CDR3 is TGTGCCAGCTTCCTCGGGCTAGCGACGGCGGATGAGCAGTTCTTC. Protein product: CASFLGLATADEQFF.

This clonotype was counted at least ten times. The chain employs TRBV3-1 and TRBJ2-7; tentatively, D is TRBD1 or TRBD2 (5 bases each). The CDR3 loop spans 15 amino acids. Germline V gene data show CDR1 as LGHDT and CDR2 as YNNKEL (reference sequence). The V and J ends lost 3 bases and 3 bases respectively, with 15 bases between them. As DNA, the CDR3 is TGTGCCAGCAGCCACGGGGTTGGGGGAATCTACGAGCAGTACTTC. Translated: CASSHGVGGIYEQYF.

The chain joins TRBV20-1 to TRBJ2-1; TRBD2 matches 11 bases. The CDR3 contains 16 residues. In germline, CDR1 is DFQATT, CDR2 SNEGSKA (reference sequence). Trimming cost V 4 bases and J 8 bases; bases outside gene matches: 13. The CDR3: CSATQPIAGGHYEQFF. In DNA form, the CDR3 reads TGCAGTGCTACTCAACCCATAGCGGGGGGGCACTATGAGCAGTTCTTC.

The rearrangement uses TRBV28 and TRBJ1-4; D perhaps matches TRBD1 (6 bases). CDR1 is MDHEN, CDR2 SYDVKM, per germline. V was cut by 1 base and J by 8 bases, with 11 bases left in between. CDR3 length: 14 amino acids. The CDR3 sequence: CASSLLGAGEKLFF. DNA of the CDR3: TGTGCCAGCAGTTTATTGGGGGCGGGAGAAAAACTGTTTTTT.

The sample holds many counts of this clonotype. The rearrangement joins TRBV3-1 to TRBJ1-1, with a weak D call TRBD1 (6 bases). CDR1 and CDR2 (germline): LGHDT, YNNKEL (reference sequence). The CDR3 is made up of 13 amino acids. V was trimmed by 3 bases and J by 5 bases, leaving 10 bases between them. Written as DNA, the CDR3 is TGTGCCAGCAGCCAGGGGGCGAAGACTGAAGCTTTCTTT. It encodes CASSQGAKTEAFF.

V is TRBV27 and J is TRBJ1-3; 9 bases fit TRBD1. This CDR3 is built from 14 residues. Germline V gene sequence: CDR1 MNHEY, CDR2 SMNVEV (reference sequence). V shed 2 bases, J shed 9 bases, and the junction held 5 bases outside the gene matches. CDR3 region: CASSLGTGSSTIYF. The CDR3 coding sequence is TGTGCCAGCAGTTTAGGGACAGGGTCAAGCACCATATATTTT.

The rearrangement uses TRBV7-8 and TRBJ1-1; no clear D gene. Germline-derived CDR1 and CDR2 are SGHVS and FQNEAQ. V dropped 3 bases and J dropped 4 bases, with 9 bases sitting between them. This CDR3 has 13 residues. The CDR3 sequence is CASSFRASTEAFF. CDR3 coding DNA: TGTGCCAGCAGCTTTAGGGCGAGCACTGAAGCTTTCTTT.

This clonotype was counted many times. The chain links TRBV9 to TRBJ2-7, with D possibly TRBD1 on 6 matching bases. V was shortened by 0 bases and J by 0 bases, with 10 bases between the two germline ends. The CDR3 runs to 15 residues. Per the germline V gene, CDR1 is SGDLS and CDR2 is YYNGEE. The CDR3 spells CASSVAGTSSYEQYF. The CDR3, as DNA: TGTGCCAGCAGCGTAGCGGGGACAAGCTCCTACGAGCAGTACTTC.

The sample holds many counts of this clonotype. J is TRBJ1-1 and V is TRBV5-1; tentative D call: TRBD1 (5 bases). The CDR3 has 15 amino acids. Trimming took off 4 bases at V and 6 bases at J, with 19 bases between the two ends. Germline CDR1 is SGHRS and CDR2 is YFSETQ. The CDR3 sequence: CASSSRVGVNSEAFF. DNA of the CDR3: TGCGCCAGCAGCAGCAGGGTGGGAGTCAATTCTGAAGCTTTCTTT.

This sequence joins TRBV10-3 and TRBJ2-4; TRBD2 matches 11 bases. There are 14 residues in the CDR3. J gave up 5 bases and V 7 bases, and 4 bases lay outside the gene matches. Germline V gene data show CDR1 as ENHRY and CDR2 as SYGVKD. The CDR3 is CAINLSGGENIQYF. The CDR3 region has the DNA TGTGCCATCAATCTTAGCGGGGGGGAAAACATTCAGTACTTC.

In this sample, this clonotype turned up a few times. The chain combines TRBV5-1 with TRBJ1-4; D gene ambiguous. Germline CDR1 is SGHRS and CDR2 is YFSETQ. Trimming took 7 bases from V and 0 from J, leaving 16 bases between them. This CDR3 contains 16 residues. CDR3: CASAPIDITTNEKLFF. The DNA for the CDR3 is TGCGCCAGCGCTCCAATTGACATAACAACTAATGAAAAACTGTTTTTT.

This clonotype has a single count. A much more abundant neighbour one base away suggests this may be a read error. No conserved phenylalanine or tryptophan is present at the end of the CDR3, so a read error is the likely explanation. The gene calls are TRBV6-1 and TRBJ1-5, with D unresolved. The V gene's germline CDR1 is MNHNS and CDR2 SASEGT. Deletions cut 7 bases from V and 1 base from J, with 11 bases between. CDR3 length equals 14 residues. The CDR3 here is CASIPDRSNQPQHS. The CDR3 DNA follows: TGTGCCAGCATTCCGGACCGGAGCAATCAGCCCCAGCATTCT.

This clonotype appeared many times. The chain links TRBV3-1 to TRBJ1-3; no firm D call. Trimming removed 4 bases at V and 0 bases at J, with 13 bases between. Germline CDR1 and CDR2: LGHDT and YNNKEL (reference sequence). CDR3 size: 16 residues. DNA for the CDR3: TGTGCCAGCAGCCCTCCTATGGGTAGCTCTGGAAACACCATATATTTT. The encoded protein is CASSPPMGSSGNTIYF.

This clonotype occurred many times. The chain links TRBV19 to TRBJ1-1; D not certain. The germline gives CDR1 LNHDA, CDR2 SQIVND (reference sequence). The CDR3 has 14 amino acids. Deletions cut 8 bases from V and 1 base from J, with 14 bases between. The CDR3 bases are TGTGCCAGTCGTGAGACGGAGGGGAACACTGAAGCTTTCTTT. This encodes CASRETEGNTEAFF.

This clonotype was observed at least ten times. The genes are TRBV25-1 and TRBJ2-5, with a tentative D call TRBD1 (6 bases). Germline V gives CDR1 MGHDK, CDR2 SYGVNS. CDR3 size: 13 residues. The V gene lost 6 bases and the J gene lost 5 bases, with 13 bases spanning the gap. The CDR3 loop reads CASRRTVGETQYF. For the CDR3, the DNA is TGTGCCAGCAGACGGACAGTTGGCGAGACCCAGTACTTC. The full variable domain, with the rest looked up from reference TRBV25-1 and TRBJ2-5, is EADIYQTPRYLVIGTGKKITLECSQTMGHDKMYWYQQDPGMELHLIHYSYGVNSTEKGDLSSESTVSRIRTEHFPLTLESARPSHTSQYLCASRRTVGETQYFGPGTRLLVL.

CDR3 in DNA: TGTGCCAGCAGTAGGCCTCGGCTACAAGAGACCCAGTACTTC. As protein: CASSRPRLQETQYF. This chain joins TRBV6-2 or TRBV6-3 and TRBJ2-5, with D unclear. Germline CDR1 and CDR2: MNHEY and SVGEGT. Trimming took 5 bases from V and 2 from J, leaving 12 bases between them. The CDR3 is 14 amino acids.

This clonotype was counted many times. The chain joins TRBV3-1 to TRBJ2-3; D uncertain. V dropped 10 bases and J dropped 2 bases, with 13 bases sitting between them. Germline CDR1 and CDR2: LGHDT and YNNKEL (reference sequence). The CDR3 sequence is 13 residues long. The CDR3 protein is CAIGSGDTDTQYF. In nucleotides, the CDR3 is TGTGCCATCGGTTCAGGAGACACAGATACGCAGTATTTT.

In this sample, this clonotype turned up many times. The V call is TRBV28, the J call TRBJ2-7; TRBD1 aligns across 7 bases. This CDR3 region has 15 residues. Germline V CDR1 and CDR2: MDHEN, SYDVKM. Trimming cost V 4 bases and J 4 bases; bases outside gene matches: 10. The CDR3 is CASSSPPTQGYEQYF. DNA of the CDR3: TGTGCCAGCAGTTCACCTCCAACACAGGGGTACGAGCAGTACTTC.

This clonotype was seen a handful of times. The chain recombines TRBV28 with TRBJ1-3, with a weak D call TRBD1 (6 bases). Trimming shortened V by 0 bases and J by 0 bases, and 9 bases separated the two germline ends. This CDR3 is 16 amino acids long. Germline CDR1 is MDHEN and CDR2 is SYDVKM. The CDR3 sequence is CASSLWTGDSGNTIYF. DNA for the CDR3: TGTGCCAGCAGTTTATGGACAGGCGACTCTGGAAACACCATATATTTT. Supplemented by reference TRBV28 and TRBJ1-3, the full variable domain reads DVKVTQSSRYLVKRTGEKVFLECVQDMDHENMFWYRQDPGLGLRLIYFSYDVKMKEKGDIPEGYSVSREKKERFSLILESASTNQTSMYLCASSLWTGDSGNTIYFGEGSWLTVV.

Ten or more counts support this clonotype. This chain connects TRBV7-8 to TRBJ2-5; D might be TRBD2 (7 bases). Germline V gene sequence: CDR1 SGHVS, CDR2 FQNEAQ. Trimming left V 6 bases short and J 2 bases short, with 19 bases between. This CDR3 is 16 amino acids long. CDR3 residues: CASSRTAGATQETQYF. The DNA of the CDR3 is TGTGCCAGCAGTCGAACCGCGGGGGCGACACAAGAGACCCAGTACTTC.

V and J are TRBV11-2 and TRBJ2-3; 12 bases agree with TRBD1. The ends lost 5 bases at V and 6 bases at J; junction bases unmatched: 6. Germline V gene sequence: CDR1 SGHAT, CDR2 FQNNGV. CDR3 size: 15 residues. The CDR3 bases are TGTGCCAGCAGCCCCGGGACAGGGGGCTTTGATACGCAGTATTTT. Translated: CASSPGTGGFDTQYF.

This clonotype has ten or more counts. The chain is built from TRBV7-6 and TRBJ2-3, with TRBD1 matching 7 bases. The V and J ends lost 2 bases and 0 bases, in that order; junction bases with no gene match: 8. The CDR3 is 17 residues long. Germline V lookup: CDR1 SGHVS, CDR2 FNYEAQ. The CDR3 reads CASSLTPTGLSTDTQYF. The CDR3 bases are TGTGCCAGCAGCTTAACGCCGACAGGGTTGAGCACAGATACGCAGTATTTT.